What follows are 12 T cell receptor beta chains derived from one specimen sequenced in a study of blood T cell repertoires in COVID-19. Here immunoSEQ multiplex PCR was the method, and the copy in TCRdb shows in-frame clones only, minus some. The table has roughly 99,000 clones, 65% to 85% seen once. Sequences were obtained from peripheral blood. These receptors were obtained from a woman of 80 years or more with acute or convalescent COVID-19.

This chain connects TRBV29-1 to TRBJ1-6; 12 bases line up with TRBD1. Trimming cost V 6 bases and J 8 bases; bases outside gene matches: 2. Per germline, CDR1 SQVTM and CDR2 ANQGSEA. The CDR3 consists of 13 residues. The DNA of the CDR3 is TGCAGCGTGGGGACAGGGGGCGATTCACCCCTCCACTTT. Protein: CSVGTGGDSPLHF.

The V gene is TRBV5-4, the J gene TRBJ2-3, with D hard to call. Germline values: CDR1 SGHNT, CDR2 YYREEE (reference sequence). With 4 bases removed from V and 4 bases from J, the gap between germline ends came to 10 bases. This CDR3 has 13 amino acids. The CDR3 loop is CASSPTIADTQYF. Here the CDR3 DNA reads TGTGCCAGCAGCCCCACTATAGCAGATACGCAGTATTTT.

There are many counts of this clone. This chain links TRBV7-2 with TRBJ1-5; possibly TRBD1 for D (6 bases). The ends were cut back, 4 bases at V and 3 bases at J, with 10 bases in the middle. Germline-derived CDR1 and CDR2 are SGHTA and FQGNSA. The length of the CDR3 is 14 residues. The CDR3 is CASSSDSYNQPQHF. CDR3 nucleotides: TGTGCCAGCAGCTCGGACAGTTACAATCAGCCCCAGCATTTT.

The genes are TRBV5-4 and TRBJ1-3; TRBD1 aligns across 8 bases. The germline V gene has CDR1 SGHNT and CDR2 YYREEE (reference sequence). J gave up 4 bases and V 4 bases, and 10 bases lay outside the gene matches. The CDR3 has 16 amino acids. The chain's CDR3 is CASSRPDRVIGNTIYF. The DNA for the CDR3 is TGTGCCAGCAGCCGCCCGGACAGGGTCATCGGAAACACCATATATTTT.

The V and J genes are TRBV20-1 and TRBJ2-5; D perhaps matches TRBD2 (5 bases). The germline gives CDR1 DFQATT, CDR2 SNEGSKA (reference sequence). CDR3 size: 10 residues. V was cut by 4 bases and J by 5 bases, with 5 bases left in between. The CDR3 DNA sequence: TGCAGTGCTACGGGGGAGACCCAGTACTTC. Its translation is CSATGETQYF.

The sample holds a few counts of this clone. The rearrangement uses TRBV30 and TRBJ2-1; 7 nucleotides line up with TRBD2. The junction had 11 bases not matched to a gene; V was cut back by 1 base and J by 2 bases. This CDR3 contains 17 residues. Per germline, CDR1 GTSNPN and CDR2 SVGIG (reference sequence). As DNA, the CDR3 is TGTGCCTGGAGTGGCGCGGGAGCGGGTAACGCCTACAATGAGCAGTTCTTC. Protein sequence: CAWSGAGAGNAYNEQFF.

The chain employs TRBV5-8 and TRBJ2-7, with 7 bases lining up with TRBD1. V dropped 2 bases and J dropped 3; count of bases not matched to a gene: 8. The germline V gene encodes CDR1 SGHTS and CDR2 YDEGEE. This CDR3 is 15 amino acids long. CDR3 in amino acids: CASSFDRVANYEQYV. CDR3 DNA: TGTGCCAGCAGCTTCGACAGGGTTGCAAACTACGAGCAGTACGTC.

The rearrangement uses TRBV6-5 and TRBJ2-1, with 7 positions matching TRBD2. CDR1 MNHEY and CDR2 SVGAGI come from the germline V gene. The trim removed 4 bases at V and 5 bases at J, leaving 11 bases unmatched. CDR3 length: 16 amino acids. CDR3 residues: CASSWGVSSGNNEQFF. CDR3 DNA: TGTGCCAGCAGTTGGGGGGTGTCTAGCGGAAACAATGAGCAGTTCTTC.

DNA for the CDR3: TGTGCCAGCAGTCTGCGTCCGATGGACGAGCAGTACTTC. Encoded protein: CASSLRPMDEQYF. The chain links TRBV27 to TRBJ2-7; D is unclear. There are 13 residues in the CDR3. V was shortened by 5 bases and J by 5 bases, with 13 bases between the two germline ends. Germline V gene data show CDR1 as MNHEY and CDR2 as SMNVEV (reference sequence).

V is TRBV5-1 and J is TRBJ2-5, with D tentatively TRBD2 (6 bases). There are 16 residues in the CDR3. Germline values: CDR1 SGHRS, CDR2 YFSETQ. V was trimmed by 7 bases and J by 2 bases, leaving 21 bases between them. The CDR3 region is CASASSRRVPQETQYF. As DNA, the CDR3 is TGCGCCAGCGCATCCTCAAGGAGGGTCCCACAAGAGACCCAGTACTTC. The full variable domain, rest sourced from reference TRBV5-1 and TRBJ2-5, is KAGVTQTPRYLIKTRGQQVTLSCSPISGHRSVSWYQQTPGQGLQFLFEYFSETQRNKGNFPGRFSGRQFSNSRSEMNVSTLELGDSALYLCASASSRRVPQETQYFGPGTRLLVL.

This chain connects TRBV9 to TRBJ1-5, with D possibly being TRBD1 (5 bases). V was trimmed by 0 bases and J by 6 bases, leaving 19 bases between them. The CDR3 extends over 17 amino acids. CDR1 is SGDLS and CDR2 is YYNGEE in the germline V gene. Here the CDR3 DNA reads TGTGCCAGCAGCGTAGAAGGAAGGGGTTTCTTCATTCAGCCCCAGCATTTT. Its translation is CASSVEGRGFFIQPQHF.

The chain has TRBV9 and TRBJ1-1; D gene ambiguous. In germline, CDR1 is SGDLS, CDR2 YYNGEE. This CDR3 contains 16 residues. Trimming pared 0 bases from V and 4 bases from J, leaving 16 bases between. The CDR3 loop reads CASSVGAGRAATEAFF. The CDR3 DNA sequence: TGTGCCAGCAGCGTAGGAGCGGGTCGGGCGGCCACTGAAGCTTTCTTT.